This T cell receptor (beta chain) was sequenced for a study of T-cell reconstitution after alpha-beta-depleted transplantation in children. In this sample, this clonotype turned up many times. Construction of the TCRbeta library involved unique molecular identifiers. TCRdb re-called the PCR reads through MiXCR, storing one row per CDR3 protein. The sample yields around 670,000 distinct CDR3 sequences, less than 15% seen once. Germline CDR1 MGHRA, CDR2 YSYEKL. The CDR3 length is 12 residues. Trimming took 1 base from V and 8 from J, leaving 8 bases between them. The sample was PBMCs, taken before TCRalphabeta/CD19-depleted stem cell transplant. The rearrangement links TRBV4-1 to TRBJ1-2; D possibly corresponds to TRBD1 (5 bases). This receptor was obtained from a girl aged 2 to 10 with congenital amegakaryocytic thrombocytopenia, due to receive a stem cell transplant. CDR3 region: CASSQVGEGYTF. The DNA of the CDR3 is TGCGCCAGCAGCCAAGTAGGGGAAGGCTACACCTTC.